The 24 T cell receptor beta chains reported below all come from one sample, sequenced in a study of regulatory T cells in long-lasting Graves disease. Libraries of TCR beta came from iRepertoire HTBI primers plus Arm-PCR of CDR3 regions. TCRdb redid the calling of the multiplex PCR reads with MiXCR, one entry per CDR3 protein. The data contain about 340,000 distinct CDR3 sequences, roughly a fifth of them singletons. As for time point: persistent/refractory GD, antithyroid drugs over 5 years with positive TRAb. With RNA extracted from PBMCs as input, the TCR library was made. Here the sequenced sample was peripheral blood mononuclear cells (PBMCs), taken when the disease was refractory, from a patient treated with antithyroid drugs. The receptor set was obtained from a female donor with Graves disease.

This clonotype has just a few counts. This chain joins TRBV5-4 and TRBJ1-2, with 7 nucleotides matching TRBD1. Germline assignment: CDR1 SGHNT and CDR2 YYREEE (reference sequence). The ends lost 3 bases at V and 8 bases at J; junction bases unmatched: 10. There are 14 residues in the CDR3. The CDR3 loop reads CASSYRGGGEGYTF. CDR3 nucleotide sequence: TGTGCCAGCAGCTACAGGGGTGGAGGTGAAGGCTACACCTTC. The complete variable domain, with remaining parts taken from reference TRBV5-4 and TRBJ1-2, reads ETGVTQSPTHLIKTRGQQVTLRCSSQSGHNTVSWYQQALGQGPQFIFQYYREEENGRGNFPPRFSGLQFPNYSSELNVNALELDDSALYLCASSYRGGGEGYTFGSGTRLTVV.

This clonotype was detected a few times. V gene TRBV6-1 combines with J gene TRBJ2-5; D not resolved. This CDR3 spans 13 amino acids. Germline V CDR1 and CDR2: MNHNS, SASEGT. V lost 6 bases to trimming and J lost 5 bases, with 13 bases between them. Written as DNA, the CDR3 is TGTGCCAGCAGCGGTATACTGGGGGAGACCCAGTACTTC. The encoded protein is CASSGILGETQYF.

This clonotype was counted at least ten times. The J gene is TRBJ1-1, the V gene TRBV2; tentative D call: TRBD1 (6 bases). The CDR3 is made up of 16 amino acids. Germline CDR1 is SNHLY and CDR2 is FYNNEI. The V end was cut by 5 bases, the J end by 0 bases, with 16 bases between. This CDR3 reads CASSYRTATLNTEAFF. DNA of the CDR3: TGTGCCAGCAGTTATAGGACAGCGACATTGAACACTGAAGCTTTCTTT.

This clonotype was recorded many times. V is TRBV12-3 or TRBV12-4 and J is TRBJ1-2; D uncertain. Trimming stripped 3 bases from V and 4 bases from J, with 15 bases between. The CDR3 is 15 amino acids. For the CDR3, the DNA is TGTGCCAGCAGTTTGGGTTCGATGAGGGTCTATGGCTACACCTTC. Translated, it gives CASSLGSMRVYGYTF.

This clonotype has a count of ten or more. The CDR3 nucleotides read TGTGCCACCAGGGACAGCCTCTACGAGCAGTACTTC. Translating it yields CATRDSLYEQYF. The chain is built from TRBV6-1 and TRBJ2-7; 7 bases map to TRBD1. The V gene end was trimmed by 10 bases and the J gene end by 3 bases; junction bases not matched to a gene: 6. Germline V gene lookup returns CDR1 MNHNS and CDR2 SASEGT. This CDR3 comprises 12 residues.

The chain uses TRBV20-1 and TRBJ1-2; 7 nucleotides align to TRBD1. Germline V lookup: CDR1 DFQATT, CDR2 SNEGSKA (reference sequence). This CDR3 comprises 13 residues. V was pared by 7 bases and J by 8 bases, with 13 bases of the junction left unmatched. The CDR3: CSGRTGVVRGYTF. The CDR3 bases are TGCAGTGGGCGAACAGGGGTTGTGCGGGGCTACACCTTC.

This clonotype was seen more than once but under ten times. This chain uses TRBV19 with TRBJ2-7; no clear D. Trimming shortened V by 0 bases and J by 3 bases, and 6 bases separated the two germline ends. This CDR3 has 13 residues. CDR1 and CDR2 (germline): LNHDA, SQIVND (reference sequence). The CDR3 bases are TGTGCCAGTAGTATAGATCGGAACTACGAGCAGTACTTC. It codes for CASSIDRNYEQYF.

The rearrangement links TRBV19 to TRBJ1-4; D uncertain. V was cut by 2 bases and J by 8 bases, with 9 bases left in between. The CDR3 has 13 amino acids. Germline loops: CDR1 LNHDA, CDR2 SQIVND (reference sequence). CDR3: CASSIYSGEKLFF. CDR3 DNA: TGTGCCAGTAGTATATACTCTGGGGAAAAACTGTTTTTT. The full variable domain, completed using reference TRBV19 and TRBJ1-4, is DGGITQSPKYLFRKEGQNVTLSCEQNLNHDAMYWYRQDPGQGLRLIYYSQIVNDFQKGDIAEGYSVSREKKESFPLTVTSAQKNPTAFYLCASSIYSGEKLFFGSGTQLSVL.

In its sample, this clonotype was seen many times. The V and J genes are TRBV15 and TRBJ2-5; 15 nucleotides align to TRBD2. Per germline, CDR1 LNHNV and CDR2 YYDKDF (reference sequence). The CDR3 covers 16 residues. After removal of 8 bases from V and 2 bases from J, the junction contained 6 bases not matched to a gene. CDR3 region: CATGTSGRRAQETQYF. CDR3 sequence (DNA): TGTGCCACCGGGACTAGCGGGAGGAGGGCTCAAGAGACCCAGTACTTC.

This clonotype was seen many times. The V gene is TRBV7-3, the J gene TRBJ1-1; D may be TRBD1 (5 bases). V was shortened by 1 base and J by 5 bases, with 14 bases between the two germline ends. The CDR3 runs to 15 residues. Germline V lookup: CDR1 SGHTA, CDR2 FQGTGA. The CDR3 bases are TGTGCCAGCAGCTTAAGCGGGGGGACTGGAACTGAAGCTTTCTTT. It specifies CASSLSGGTGTEAFF. Looking up the rest from reference TRBV7-3 and TRBJ1-1 gives the full variable domain: GAGVSQTPSNKVTEKGKYVELRCDPISGHTALYWYRQSLGQGPEFLIYFQGTGAADDSGLPNDRFFAVRPEGSVSTLKIQRTERGDSAVYLCASSLSGGTGTEAFFGQGTRLTVV.

The V gene is TRBV6-2 or TRBV6-3, the J gene TRBJ2-5, with TRBD1 matching 12 bases. V gave up 5 bases and J gave up 1 base; unmatched junction bases: 5. The CDR3 is 16 amino acids. Germline values: CDR1 MNHEY, CDR2 SVGEGT. The CDR3 sequence: CASSDRDRGPQETQYF. In DNA, the CDR3 is TGTGCCAGCAGTGACCGGGACAGGGGGCCCCAAGAGACCCAGTACTTC.

This chain uses TRBV5-6 with TRBJ2-5, with D possibly being TRBD1 or TRBD2 (6 bases each). Trimming cost V 2 bases and J 5 bases, with 13 bases left between them. The V gene's germline CDR1 is SGHDT and CDR2 YYEEEE. The CDR3 consists of 14 residues. The CDR3 DNA is TGTGCCAGCAGCTTTGTCGGGGGCGTGGAGACCCAGTACTTC. Translation: CASSFVGGVETQYF.

This clonotype was seen at least ten times. This chain links TRBV6-1 with TRBJ2-2; D is unresolved. The CDR3 is 15 residues long. Germline V gene lookup returns CDR1 MNHNS and CDR2 SASEGT. The ends were cut back, 3 bases at V and 5 bases at J, with 13 bases in the middle. The CDR3 region has the DNA TGTGCCAGCAGTGAGCAAGGTCGAGGAACCGGGGAGCTGTTTTTT. The encoded protein is CASSEQGRGTGELFF.

V is TRBV5-4 and J is TRBJ2-3, with D maybe TRBD2 (6 bases). In germline, CDR1 is SGHNT, CDR2 YYREEE (reference sequence). This CDR3 is 16 amino acids long. V was pared by 4 bases and J by 5 bases, with 20 bases between. As DNA, the CDR3 is TGTGCCAGCAGCGGTCTTGGAGCGGGTACAGGAGATACGCAGTATTTT. Translated, it gives CASSGLGAGTGDTQYF.

This clonotype was counted many times. The gene calls are TRBV7-9 and TRBJ1-2; D remains ambiguous. This CDR3 contains 15 residues. The V and J ends lost 0 bases and 4 bases respectively, with 12 bases between them. Germline lookup yields CDR1 SEHNR and CDR2 FQNEAQ (reference sequence). CDR3 DNA sequence: TGTGCCAGCAGCTTAGCCCCGGGATCTACCTATGGCTACACCTTC. Protein: CASSLAPGSTYGYTF.

The table lists this clonotype with many counts. The chain employs TRBV6-1 and TRBJ1-2; unclear D gene. There are 13 residues in the CDR3. Trimming removed 6 bases from V and 1 base from J, with 9 bases in between. Germline values: CDR1 MNHNS, CDR2 SASEGT. This chain's CDR3 is CASRATVNYGYTF. The CDR3 coding sequence is TGTGCCAGCAGAGCCACCGTTAACTATGGCTACACCTTC.

This rearrangement joins TRBV19 to TRBJ1-5; 7 nucleotides line up with TRBD1. This CDR3 is built from 14 residues. The V and J ends lost 5 bases and 3 bases, in that order; junction bases with no gene match: 4. Germline assignment: CDR1 LNHDA and CDR2 SQIVND (reference sequence). The CDR3 nucleotides are TGTGCCAGTAGTCGTGGACAGGACAATCAGCCCCAGCATTTT. This sequence encodes CASSRGQDNQPQHF.

This clonotype has only a few counts. This chain's CDR3 is CASSPRPPGSQPQHF. CDR3 sequence (DNA): TGTGCCAGCAGTCCCCGCCCCCCCGGCAGTCAGCCCCAGCATTTT. The rearrangement joins TRBV12-3 or TRBV12-4 to TRBJ1-5, with D unclear. Trimming cost V 5 bases and J 6 bases, with 17 bases left between them. This CDR3 has 15 amino acids.

The sample holds many counts of this clonotype. The chain combines TRBV12-3 or TRBV12-4 with TRBJ1-4; 10 nucleotides agree with TRBD1. CDR3 length: 13 amino acids. With V trimmed by 6 bases and J by 7 bases, 2 bases remained unmatched. The CDR3 protein is CASRGQGTEKLFF. The CDR3 nucleotides read TGTGCCAGCAGGGGACAGGGGACTGAAAAACTGTTTTTT.

This clonotype showed up many times. The J gene is TRBJ1-1, the V gene TRBV27, with D tentatively TRBD1 (6 bases). Trimming left V 6 bases short and J 1 base short, with 15 bases between. Germline CDR1 is MNHEY and CDR2 is SMNVEV (reference sequence). The CDR3 is 15 amino acids. CDR3 loop: CASRPYRAANTEAFF. CDR3 bases: TGTGCCAGCAGACCGTACAGGGCTGCGAACACTGAAGCTTTCTTT.

V is TRBV19 and J is TRBJ1-6; D may be TRBD1 (6 bases). This CDR3 spans 15 amino acids. Trimming left V 3 bases short and J 7 bases short, with 13 bases between. CDR1 is LNHDA, CDR2 SQIVND, per germline (reference sequence). The CDR3: CASSMWGGSNSPLHF. The CDR3 coding sequence is TGTGCCAGTAGTATGTGGGGGGGCAGCAATTCACCCCTCCACTTT.

This clonotype came up a few times. The J gene is TRBJ2-7, the V gene TRBV6-1; D may be TRBD1 (5 bases). V lost 5 bases, J lost 7 bases, and 9 bases lay in between. CDR3 length: 11 amino acids. CDR1 MNHNS and CDR2 SASEGT come from the germline V gene. The CDR3 here is CASSSGKEQYF. DNA of the CDR3: TGTGCCAGCAGTTCAGGGAAAGAGCAGTACTTC.

The rearrangement joins TRBV7-8 to TRBJ1-1; 7 bases align to TRBD1. The CDR3 length is 16 residues. Germline lookup yields CDR1 SGHVS and CDR2 FQNEAQ. The trim removed 3 bases at V and 0 bases at J, leaving 7 bases unmatched. This CDR3 reads CASSFGTEILNTEAFF. The DNA for the CDR3 is TGTGCCAGCAGCTTCGGGACAGAGATTCTGAACACTGAAGCTTTCTTT.

This clonotype has ten or more counts. CDR3 region: CATSAGGDGYTF. In nucleotides, the CDR3 is TGTGCCACCAGTGCAGGGGGCGATGGCTACACCTTC. The chain recombines TRBV24-1 with TRBJ1-2, with 8 bases that match TRBD1. V shed 5 bases, J shed 6 bases, and the junction held 1 base outside the gene matches. The CDR3 loop spans 12 amino acids. Per the germline V gene, CDR1 is KGHDR and CDR2 is SFDVKD.